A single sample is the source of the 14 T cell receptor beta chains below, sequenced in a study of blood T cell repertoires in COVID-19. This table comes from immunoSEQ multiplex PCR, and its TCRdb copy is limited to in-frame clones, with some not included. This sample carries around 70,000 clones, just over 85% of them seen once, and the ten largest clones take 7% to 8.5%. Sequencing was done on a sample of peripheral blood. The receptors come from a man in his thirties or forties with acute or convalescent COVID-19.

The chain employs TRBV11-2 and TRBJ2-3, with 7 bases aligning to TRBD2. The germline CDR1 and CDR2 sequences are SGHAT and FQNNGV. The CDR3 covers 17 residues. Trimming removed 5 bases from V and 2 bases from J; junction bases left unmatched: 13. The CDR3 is CASSPGGAGVNTDTQYF. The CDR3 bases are TGTGCCAGCAGCCCCGGAGGTGCGGGGGTTAACACAGATACGCAGTATTTT.

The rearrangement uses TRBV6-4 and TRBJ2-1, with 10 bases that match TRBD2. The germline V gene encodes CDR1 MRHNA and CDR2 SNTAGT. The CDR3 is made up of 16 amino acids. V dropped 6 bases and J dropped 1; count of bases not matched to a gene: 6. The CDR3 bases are TGTGCCAGCAGCCAAGCGGGAGGGGGTTCCTACAATGAGCAGTTCTTC. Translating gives CASSQAGGGSYNEQFF.

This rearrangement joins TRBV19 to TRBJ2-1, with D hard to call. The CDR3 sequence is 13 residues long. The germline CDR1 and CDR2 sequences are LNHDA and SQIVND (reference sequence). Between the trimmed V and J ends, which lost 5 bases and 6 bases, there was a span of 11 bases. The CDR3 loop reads CASSDRIGNEQFF. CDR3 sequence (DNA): TGTGCCAGTAGTGATCGAATCGGCAATGAGCAGTTCTTC.

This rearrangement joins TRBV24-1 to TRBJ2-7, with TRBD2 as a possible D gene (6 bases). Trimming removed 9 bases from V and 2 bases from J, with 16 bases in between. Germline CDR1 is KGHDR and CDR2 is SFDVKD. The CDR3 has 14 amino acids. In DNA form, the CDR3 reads TGTGCCACCCGTCCGGAGGGCCGCCCCTACGAGCAGTACTTC. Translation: CATRPEGRPYEQYF.

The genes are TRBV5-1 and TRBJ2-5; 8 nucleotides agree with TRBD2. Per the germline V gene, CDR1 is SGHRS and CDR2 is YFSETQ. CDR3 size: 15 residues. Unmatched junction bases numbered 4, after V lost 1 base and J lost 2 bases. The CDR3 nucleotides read TGCGCCAGCAGCTTGTTTTTAGCGGGACAAGAGACCCAGTACTTC. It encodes CASSLFLAGQETQYF.

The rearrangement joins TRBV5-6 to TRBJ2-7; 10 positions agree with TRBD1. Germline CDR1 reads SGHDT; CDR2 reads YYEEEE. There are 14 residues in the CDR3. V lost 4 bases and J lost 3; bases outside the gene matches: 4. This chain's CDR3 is CASSPGTGDYEQYF. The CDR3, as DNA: TGTGCCAGCAGCCCCGGGACAGGGGACTACGAGCAGTACTTC.

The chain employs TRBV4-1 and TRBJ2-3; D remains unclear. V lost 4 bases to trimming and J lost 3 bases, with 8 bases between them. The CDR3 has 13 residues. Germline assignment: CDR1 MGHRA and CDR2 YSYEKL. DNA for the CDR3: TGCGCCAGCAGCCTCGCGGATACAGATACGCAGTATTTT. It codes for CASSLADTDTQYF.

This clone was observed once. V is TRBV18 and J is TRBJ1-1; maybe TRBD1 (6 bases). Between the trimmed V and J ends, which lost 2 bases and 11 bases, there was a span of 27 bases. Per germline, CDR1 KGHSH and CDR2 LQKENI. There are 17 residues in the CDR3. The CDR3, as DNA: TGTGCCAGCTCACCAAGTAGCAGGGGAGCTGAGCAGTTTCTGGCTTTCTTT. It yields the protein CASSPSSRGAEQFLAFF.

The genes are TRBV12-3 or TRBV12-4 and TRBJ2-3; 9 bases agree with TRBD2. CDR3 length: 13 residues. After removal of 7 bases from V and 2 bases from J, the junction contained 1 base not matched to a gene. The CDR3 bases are TGTGCCAGCATAGCGGGAGCCACAGATACGCAGTATTTT. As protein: CASIAGATDTQYF.

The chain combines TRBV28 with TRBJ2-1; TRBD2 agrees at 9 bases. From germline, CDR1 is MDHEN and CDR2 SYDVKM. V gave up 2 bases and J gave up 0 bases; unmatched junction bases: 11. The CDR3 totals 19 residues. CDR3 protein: CASSLGGAGGPGSYNEQFF. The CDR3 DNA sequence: TGTGCCAGCAGTTTAGGAGGAGCGGGAGGTCCCGGCTCCTACAATGAGCAGTTCTTC.

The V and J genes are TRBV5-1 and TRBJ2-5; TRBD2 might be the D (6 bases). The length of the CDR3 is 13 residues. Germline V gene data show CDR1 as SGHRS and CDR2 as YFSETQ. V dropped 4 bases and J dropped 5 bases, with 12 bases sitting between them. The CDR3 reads CASSGGSWETQYF. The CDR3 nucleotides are TGCGCCAGCAGCGGGGGGTCGTGGGAGACCCAGTACTTC.

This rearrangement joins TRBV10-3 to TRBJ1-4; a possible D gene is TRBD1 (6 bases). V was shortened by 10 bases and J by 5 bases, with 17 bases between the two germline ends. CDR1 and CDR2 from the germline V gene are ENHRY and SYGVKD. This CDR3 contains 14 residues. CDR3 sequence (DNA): TGTGCCACCGGGACATTCGGGGGGAATGAAAAACTGTTTTTT. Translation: CATGTFGGNEKLFF.

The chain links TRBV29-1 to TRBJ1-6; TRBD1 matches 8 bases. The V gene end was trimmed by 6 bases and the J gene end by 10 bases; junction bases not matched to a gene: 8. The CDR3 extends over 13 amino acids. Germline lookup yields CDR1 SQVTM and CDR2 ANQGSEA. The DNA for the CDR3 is TGCAGCGTGCGGGGACAGGTGAACTCACCCCTCCACTTT. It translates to CSVRGQVNSPLHF.

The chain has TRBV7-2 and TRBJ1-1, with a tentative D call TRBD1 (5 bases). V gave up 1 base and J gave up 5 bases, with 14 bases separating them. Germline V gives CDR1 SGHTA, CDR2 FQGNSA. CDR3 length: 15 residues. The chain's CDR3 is CASSLEGHLGTEAFF. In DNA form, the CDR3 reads TGTGCCAGCAGCTTAGAAGGACACCTGGGAACTGAAGCTTTCTTT.